These T cell receptor beta chains were read from a single sample in a study of cytomegalovirus exposure and HLA in healthy donors. Sequencing was performed with immunoSEQ multiplex PCR; in TCRdb, only in-frame clones are kept and a portion is missing. The sample includes some 120,000 clones, approximately 92% of them seen just once. The sample comprised PBMCs. The receptors derive from a woman between 18 and 29 years old in good health and CMV-seronegative. Each CDR3 is given with its conserved first and last residue. D genes are given only for firm matches. Clone size appears in some rows only: once, few, many, or a class for an expanded clone.

- | - | TRBJ1-1 | TRBV28 | CASSLPFGDGTEAFF | TGTGCCAGCAGTTTGCCATTCGGGGATGGCACTGAAGCTTTCTTT
- | - | TRBJ1-1 | TRBV7-9 | CASSIGGNTEAFF | TGTGCCAGCAGCATCGGGGGGAACACTGAAGCTTTCTTT
- | TRBD1 | TRBJ1-3 | TRBV28 | CASREGAGGNTIYF | TGTGCCAGCAGGGAGGGGGCGGGCGGAAACACCATATATTTT
- | - | TRBJ1-2 | TRBV10-1 | CASSEQPGTLGYTF | TGCGCCAGCAGTGAGCAACCCGGGACACTCGGCTACACCTTC
- | - | TRBJ1-2 | TRBV5-1 | CASSLLSTGYGYGYTF | TGCGCCAGCAGCTTATTAAGCACAGGGTATGGCTATGGCTACACCTTC
once | - | TRBJ1-2 | TRBV28 | CASTTVAGMDYGYTF | TGTGCCAGCACCACGGTCGCAGGGATGGACTATGGCTACACCTTC
once | - | TRBJ2-7 | TRBV19 | CASSNPGVYPYEQYF | TGTGCCAGTAGTAATCCAGGGGTATACCCCTACGAGCAGTACTTC
- | - | TRBJ1-5 | TRBV27 | CASRVVTGSNQPQHF | TGTGCCTCCAGGGTTGTTACGGGTAGCAATCAGCCCCAGCATTTT
once | - | TRBJ1-4 | TRBV7-7 | CASSLALASNEKLFF | TGTGCCAGCAGCTTAGCGCTGGCCAGTAATGAAAAACTGTTTTTT
- | - | TRBJ2-7 | TRBV5-4 | CASSLDQGTYEQYF | TGTGCCAGCAGCTTAGATCAGGGAACCTACGAGCAGTACTTC
once | TRBD2 | TRBJ2-5 | TRBV27 | CASSFRTGSGKAEETQYF | TGTGCCAGCAGTTTCCGTACCGGAAGCGGGAAGGCAGAAGAGACCCAGTACTTC